This T cell receptor beta chain was sequenced for a study of T cells in Graves' hyperthyroidism and ophthalmopathy. Points from the study as a whole: Researchers found most expanded thyroid clonotypes above 0.001 in blood as well. Ophthalmopathy and stable hyperthyroidism were separated by a 13 V-J model.

From germline, CDR1 is MDHEN and CDR2 SYDVKM. V was cut by 6 bases and J by 6 bases, with 17 bases left in between. This CDR3 contains 14 residues. Stability of Graves' hyperthyroidism was defined as absent ophthalmopathy progression within 18 months. Those patients with uncontrolled infection, other autoimmune disease, pregnancy or lactation were excluded. The TCR beta CDR3 regions underwent amplification using RNA transcripts as the source. First-round RT-PCR of the TCR CDR3 relied on the HTBI primer set. TCRdb analysed the multiplex PCR reads with MiXCR anew, one entry per CDR3 protein. The sample has hundreds of thousands of distinct CDR3 sequences, about 13% seen once; the top ten hold 9.2%. This clonotype turned up a few times. What it binds is not known.

Specimen: blood. The genes are TRBV28 and TRBJ1-1; a possible D gene is TRBD1 (6 bases). The sequence derives from a woman aged 18-29 years with Graves' hyperthyroidism. The CDR3 sequence: CASSLGGGGAEAFF. The CDR3 nucleotides are TGTGCCAGCAGCTTGGGTGGGGGGGGCGCTGAAGCTTTCTTT.